Sequencing of this TCR beta chain was carried out in a study of T cell responses to AZD1222 COVID-19 vaccine. Whole-study context: Pooled in the analysis were second doses at about 4 or about 12 weeks.

This clone was picked up one time. This CDR3 has 15 residues. The V gene's germline CDR1 is SGHTA and CDR2 FQGNSA. V lost 3 bases and J lost 1; bases outside the gene matches: 6. The repertoire was sequenced with immunoSEQ multiplex PCR; TCRdb's copy has only in-frame clones and lacks some. The table includes under 120,000 clones, about 92% detected once. The source material was peripheral blood, sampled on day 0 of AZD1222 vaccination. This TCR came from an adult in good health. The chain links TRBV7-2 to TRBJ2-7; 7 bases align to TRBD2. The CDR3, as DNA: TGTGCCAGCAGCTTCGGAAACGGGAGGTCCTACGAGCAGTACTTC. This codes for CASSFGNGRSYEQYF.